Shown below are 29 T cell receptor beta chains from a single sample sequenced in a study of blood T cells in healthy people across ages. It was with a sample-barcoded 5' primer and a J-beta primer mix that a second PCR of about 6 to 11 cycles was run. From the 5' RACE reads, TCRdb called clonotypes with MiXCR, one entry per CDR3 protein. The table lists about 750,000 distinct CDR3 sequences, 53% of them singletons. Material for sequencing was blood. The receptors were sampled from an elderly man in good health.

The chain links TRBV29-1 to TRBJ1-2; TRBD1 aligns across 8 bases. Germline V CDR1 and CDR2: SQVTM, ANQGSEA. The length of the CDR3 is 13 residues. In DNA, the CDR3 is TGCACCGCCGGGATAGGGACAGGAGGTGGCTACACCTTC. The encoded protein is CTAGIGTGGGYTF.

This clonotype showed up just a few times. The chain links TRBV7-2 to TRBJ2-3; the match to TRBD2 covers 11 bases. V was clipped by 3 bases and J by 0 bases; unmatched bases: 5. The CDR3 runs to 17 residues. The germline V gene has CDR1 SGHTA and CDR2 FQGNSA. The CDR3 DNA sequence: TGTGCCAGCAGCTTTCCTGTAGCGGGAGGGAGCACAGATACGCAGTATTTT. It translates to CASSFPVAGGSTDTQYF. The variable domain in full, completed from reference TRBV7-2 and TRBJ2-3, reads GAGVSQSPSNKVTEKGKDVELRCDPISGHTALYWYRQSLGQGLEFLIYFQGNSAPDKSGLPSDRFSAERTGGSVSTLTIQRTQQEDSAVYLCASSFPVAGGSTDTQYFGPGTRLTVL.

This clonotype was seen once. The junction shows a germline mismatch at one end, possibly a read error. The rearrangement joins TRBV28 to TRBJ1-2; D is unclear. This CDR3 has 13 residues. Looked up from germline, CDR1 is MDHEN and CDR2 is SYDVKM. Written as DNA, the CDR3 is TGTGGCAGCAGTTTTTGGGTCCTCTATGGCTACACCTTC. Amino acid sequence: CGSSFWVLYGYTF.

The V gene is TRBV4-1, the J gene TRBJ2-1; TRBD2 is a possible D gene (5 bases). There are 15 residues in the CDR3. The germline V gene encodes CDR1 MGHRA and CDR2 YSYEKL. V was trimmed by 7 bases and J by 2 bases, leaving 15 bases between them. CDR3 region: CASTLTSGPYNEQFF. CDR3 sequence (DNA): TGCGCCAGCACATTAACCAGCGGCCCCTACAATGAGCAGTTCTTC.

This chain uses TRBV20-1 with TRBJ2-1; D possibly corresponds to TRBD1 (5 bases). V shed 0 bases and J shed 0 bases, with 12 bases lying between them. The CDR3 has 16 amino acids. Germline CDR1 reads DFQATT; CDR2 reads SNEGSKA (reference sequence). The CDR3 DNA is TGCAGTGCTAGAGAGGATCTAGGACACTCCTACAATGAGCAGTTCTTC. This sequence encodes CSAREDLGHSYNEQFF.

The chain recombines TRBV27 with TRBJ1-1; D is unresolved. The CDR3 extends over 11 amino acids. The V end was cut by 6 bases, the J end by 1 base, with 3 bases between. Germline assignment: CDR1 MNHEY and CDR2 SMNVEV (reference sequence). CDR3 sequence reads: CASRSNTEAFF. CDR3 coding DNA: TGTGCCAGCAGGTCGAACACTGAAGCTTTCTTT.

This clonotype showed up just a few times. This chain uses TRBV3-1 with TRBJ1-6; the D is unclear. V was pared by 4 bases and J by 0 bases, with 13 bases between. Germline V gives CDR1 LGHDT, CDR2 YNNKEL (reference sequence). The CDR3 runs 17 residues. CDR3 coding DNA: TGTGCCAGCAGCCCTCAAGGGCGAAGCTCCTATAATTCACCCCTCCACTTT. Amino acid sequence: CASSPQGRSSYNSPLHF. Filled out from reference TRBV3-1 and TRBJ1-6, the complete variable domain reads DTAVSQTPKYLVTQMGNDKSIKCEQNLGHDTMYWYKQDSKKFLKIMFSYNNKELIINETVPNRFSPKSPDKAHLNLHINSLELGDSAVYFCASSPQGRSSYNSPLHFGNGTRLTVT.

The J gene is TRBJ2-7, the V gene TRBV21-1; the D segment call TRBD2 is taken from the table without a DNA check. TRBV21-1 is marked as a pseudogene. The CDR3 is 15 residues long. The CDR3 is CARRDRLATTYEQYF. CDR3 sequence (DNA): TGTGCCAGGAGGGACCGACTAGCGACCACCTACGAGCAGTACTTC.

The chain recombines TRBV10-3 with TRBJ2-5; TRBD2 aligns across 9 bases. This CDR3 region has 13 residues. V shed 3 bases and J 9 bases; nucleotides not matched to a gene: 5. Germline values: CDR1 ENHRY, CDR2 SYGVKD. CDR3 in amino acids: CAISEGGGEAQYF. CDR3 in DNA: TGTGCCATCAGTGAAGGCGGGGGGGAGGCCCAGTACTTC.

The chain recombines TRBV9 with TRBJ2-5; 8 bases line up with TRBD1. The DNA end is a closer match to TRBJ2-7, so the J assignment may be wrong. The CDR3 sequence is 15 residues long. Germline V gene data show CDR1 as SGDLS and CDR2 as YYNGEE. The CDR3 is CASSPYSLQGDEQYF. CDR3 bases: TGTGCCAGCAGCCCTTATTCGTTACAGGGGGACGAGCAGTACTTC.

This clonotype has more than one count but fewer than ten. J is TRBJ2-5 and V is TRBV5-1; D gene ambiguous. Trimming removed 0 bases at V and 11 bases at J, with 14 bases between. The CDR3 has 13 residues. Germline CDR1 is SGHRS and CDR2 is YFSETQ. Written as DNA, the CDR3 is TGCGCCAGCAGCTTGGAGGCTATAGGAGAGCAGTACTTC. It yields the protein CASSLEAIGEQYF.

This clonotype was seen only a few times. The CDR3 loop reads CSVGDREDYNEQFF. The CDR3 DNA reads TGCAGCGTTGGGGACAGGGAGGACTACAATGAGCAGTTCTTC. The rearrangement links TRBV29-1 to TRBJ2-1; TRBD1 aligns across 9 bases. The V gene end was trimmed by 4 bases and the J gene end by 3 bases; junction bases not matched to a gene: 4. Germline lookup yields CDR1 SQVTM and CDR2 ANQGSEA. The CDR3 spans 14 residues.

J is TRBJ2-7 and V is TRBV5-1, with D possibly being TRBD1 or TRBD2 (5 bases each). The tail of the sequence fits TRBJ2-5 better, so the J call may be wrong. CDR1 SGHRS and CDR2 YFSETQ come from the germline V gene. This CDR3 has 17 residues. CDR3 sequence reads: CASRAFSAAGTRETQYF. The DNA of the CDR3 is TGCGCCAGCAGGGCCTTCTCGGCCGCCGGGACGAGAGAGACCCAGTACTTC.

There are many counts of this clonotype. V gene TRBV7-9 combines with J gene TRBJ2-5, with TRBD1 matching 9 bases. CDR3 size: 14 residues. CDR1 is SEHNR and CDR2 is FQNEAQ in the germline V gene (reference sequence). Trimming removed 5 bases from V and 4 bases from J; junction bases left unmatched: 5. Here the CDR3 reads CASSPGQGGETQYF. CDR3 bases: TGTGCCAGCAGCCCGGGACAGGGCGGAGAGACCCAGTACTTC.

The count of this clonotype is one. V gene TRBV20-1 combines with J gene TRBJ2-7; 9 positions agree with TRBD2. V trimming: 6 bases; J trimming: 2 bases; junction bases outside the gene matches: 8. The CDR3 sequence is 14 residues long. Germline V CDR1 and CDR2: DFQATT, SNEGSKA (reference sequence). CDR3 residues: CSASKREDPYEQYF. The CDR3 nucleotides read TGCAGTGCCAGCAAGCGGGAGGATCCCTACGAGCAGTACTTC.

This clonotype has just a few counts. V is TRBV20-1 and J is TRBJ2-3, with a weak D call TRBD2 (6 bases). The CDR3 covers 13 residues. Germline V gene lookup returns CDR1 DFQATT and CDR2 SNEGSKA (reference sequence). The germline V and J ends were trimmed by 6 bases and 2 bases, with 12 bases remaining between them. CDR3 sequence reads: CSAPGTYTDTQYF. DNA for the CDR3: TGCAGTGCCCCCGGGACTTACACAGATACGCAGTATTTT.

This chain uses TRBV6-5 with TRBJ2-3, with a weak D call TRBD2 (7 bases). The V gene's germline CDR1 is MNHEY and CDR2 SVGAGI. The CDR3 totals 13 residues. In nucleotides, the CDR3 is TGTGCAAGCCGGGGAGGGGGACTCCATACGCAGTATTTT. This codes for CASRGGGLHTQYF.

CDR3 bases: TGTGCCAGCAGTTTGGGCGTTGGCTCCTACGAGCAGTACTTC. Translating gives CASSLGVGSYEQYF. The chain has TRBV12-3 or TRBV12-4 and TRBJ2-7, with no clear D. V gave up 3 bases and J gave up 0 bases, with 9 bases separating them. The CDR3 runs 14 residues.

The rearrangement joins TRBV29-1 to TRBJ2-7; D is unclear. CDR1 is SQVTM, CDR2 ANQGSEA, per germline. The CDR3 contains 12 residues. V dropped 7 bases and J dropped 3 bases, with 13 bases sitting between them. The CDR3 DNA sequence: TGCAGCGCTGCCCCTAACAGCTACGAGCAGTACTTC. This gives the protein CSAAPNSYEQYF.

The chain links TRBV11-3 to TRBJ2-3; perhaps TRBD2 as D (6 bases). Germline V gene data show CDR1 as SGHNT and CDR2 as YENEEA. The ends were cut back, 3 bases at V and 3 bases at J, with 13 bases in the middle. The CDR3 runs 15 residues. CDR3 sequence: CASSLSGVATDTQYF. The DNA of the CDR3 is TGTGCCAGCAGCTTGTCGGGGGTTGCTACAGATACGCAGTATTTT.

This chain connects TRBV28 to TRBJ2-2, with 7 bases fitting TRBD1. CDR1 and CDR2 from the germline V gene are MDHEN and SYDVKM. Unmatched junction bases numbered 2, after V lost 1 base and J lost 3 bases. The CDR3 extends over 15 amino acids. The CDR3 DNA follows: TGTGCCAGCAGTTTATACAGGGGCGACACCGGGGAGCTGTTTTTT. Translating it yields CASSLYRGDTGELFF.

The CDR3 bases are TGTGCCAGCAGTTGGGGGGCGGTTAGCAATCAGCCCCAGCATTTT. It specifies CASSWGAVSNQPQHF. V is TRBV28 and J is TRBJ1-5; D is possibly TRBD1 (6 bases). Germline lookup yields CDR1 MDHEN and CDR2 SYDVKM. Between the trimmed V and J ends, which lost 4 bases and 0 bases, there was a span of 10 bases. This CDR3 is built from 15 residues.

The chain joins TRBV20-1 to TRBJ2-3; 9 bases align to TRBD2. The germline V gene encodes CDR1 DFQATT and CDR2 SNEGSKA (reference sequence). CDR3 length: 16 amino acids. V shed 1 base, J shed 1 base, and the junction held 6 bases outside the gene matches. The CDR3 region has the DNA TGCAGTGCTAGAGGTTCCGGCGGGAGGGGCACAGATACGCAGTATTTT. Protein product: CSARGSGGRGTDTQYF.

The chain combines TRBV7-2 with TRBJ1-2; possibly TRBD1 for D (6 bases). V lost 1 base and J 6 bases, leaving 24 bases between the germline ends. The CDR3 is made up of 18 amino acids. Germline CDR1 SGHTA, CDR2 FQGNSA. For the CDR3, the DNA is TGTGCCAGCAGCTTAGGAGCGGGGAGTCTCGGGGGCCGGCATGGCTACACCTTC. The encoded protein is CASSLGAGSLGGRHGYTF.

This clonotype was seen a handful of times. The J gene is TRBJ2-7, the V gene TRBV29-1; D call uncertain. The V gene lost 3 bases and the J gene lost 0 bases, with 9 bases spanning the gap. Germline V gives CDR1 SQVTM, CDR2 ANQGSEA. The CDR3 spans 13 residues. CDR3: CSVEIQSSYEQYF. Here the CDR3 DNA reads TGCAGCGTTGAGATCCAGAGCTCCTACGAGCAGTACTTC.

This clonotype has a handful of counts. V usage is TRBV18 and J usage is TRBJ1-1; D is ambiguous. Germline CDR1 KGHSH, CDR2 LQKENI. This CDR3 has 14 residues. Trimming stripped 2 bases from V and 4 bases from J, with 11 bases between. The DNA of the CDR3 is TGTGCCAGCTCACCAGGGCCAGGAGGCACTGAAGCTTTCTTT. The encoded protein is CASSPGPGGTEAFF. Complete variable domain (other parts from reference TRBV18 and TRBJ1-1): NAGVMQNPRHLVRRRGQEARLRCSPMKGHSHVYWYRQLPEEGLKFMVYLQKENIIDESGMPKERFSAEFPKEGPSILRIQQVVRGDSAAYFCASSPGPGGTEAFFGQGTRLTVV.

This clonotype was seen a few times. This chain links TRBV20-1 with TRBJ2-3; D perhaps matches TRBD2 (6 bases). Germline V gene sequence: CDR1 DFQATT, CDR2 SNEGSKA (reference sequence). This CDR3 has 15 amino acids. Trimming took 5 bases from V and 14 from J, leaving 29 bases between them. The CDR3 DNA reads as TGCAGTGCTCGGGACCCCTCGGGAGTAAACAGATACGCGTATTTT. Translating gives CSARDPSGVNRYAYF.

This clonotype was found a few times. The chain has TRBV10-2 and TRBJ2-7; 12 nucleotides line up with TRBD2. The CDR3 covers 13 residues. After removal of 10 bases from V and 6 bases from J, the junction contained 7 bases not matched to a gene. Germline CDR1 and CDR2: WSHSY and SAAADI. In DNA, the CDR3 is TGCGCCACCAGACTAGCGGGAGAAGTCGAGCAGTACTTC. Translation gives CATRLAGEVEQYF.

This clonotype has only a few counts. This chain links TRBV4-1 with TRBJ2-1; possible D gene TRBD2, 5 bases. The ends were cut back, 4 bases at V and 8 bases at J, with 18 bases in the middle. CDR1 MGHRA and CDR2 YSYEKL come from the germline V gene. This CDR3 region has 15 residues. The CDR3 DNA is TGCGCCAGCAGCCCCACCAGCGGTCTCGGTTATGAGCAGTTCTTC. This translates into CASSPTSGLGYEQFF.